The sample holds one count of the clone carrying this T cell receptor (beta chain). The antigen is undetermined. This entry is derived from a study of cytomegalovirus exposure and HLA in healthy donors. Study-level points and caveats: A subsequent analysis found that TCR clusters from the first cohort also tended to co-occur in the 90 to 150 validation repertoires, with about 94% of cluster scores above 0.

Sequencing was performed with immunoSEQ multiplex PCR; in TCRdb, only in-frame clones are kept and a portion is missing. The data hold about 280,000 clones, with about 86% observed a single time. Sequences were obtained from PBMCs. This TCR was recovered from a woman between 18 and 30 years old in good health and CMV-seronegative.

In DNA form, the CDR3 reads TGTGCCAGCAGCTCCTCGGGGGACCATCAGCCCCAGCATTTT. Amino acids: CASSSSGDHQPQHF. The chain recombines TRBV6-5 with TRBJ1-5; tentatively, D is TRBD1 (5 bases). V dropped 6 bases and J dropped 5 bases, with 14 bases sitting between them. The CDR3 length is 14 residues. Germline CDR1 and CDR2: MNHEY and SVGAGI.